The sequence of this T cell receptor (beta chain) was determined in a study of vaccination and CD4 T cells after COVID-19. The Oncomine TCR Beta short-read assay sequenced DNA from cultured CD4+ T cells. One entry per CDR3 protein results from TCRdb running MiXCR on the PCR reads. The top ten hold 7.4% of the sample, which has about 20,000 distinct CDR3 sequences, about 52% seen once. The CDR3 has 14 residues. The germline V gene has CDR1 DFQATT and CDR2 SNEGSKA (reference sequence). Trimming removed 5 bases from V and 7 bases from J; junction bases left unmatched: 13. Stated treatment: approximately 9-day PBMC culture with coronavirus spike peptide pools or control peptides (ViraFEST assay). Regarding this clonotype: Its antigen is unidentified.

The J gene is TRBJ1-1, the V gene TRBV20-1, with 7 bases lining up with TRBD1. Sequences were obtained from CD4+ T cells from blood, cultured in vitro. The clonotype comes from a human donor who had recovered from COVID-19. The CDR3 DNA reads TGCAGTGCTTCCCGGGACGAGGGGGCAAGTGAAGCTTTCTTT. Translation: CSASRDEGASEAFF.